This TCR beta chain is from a study of neoadjuvant nivolumab and ipilimumab in lung cancer. The assay was immunoSEQ multiplex PCR, and TCRdb's table has in-frame clones only and misses some. In the table there are some 4,200 clones, around three quarters of which are singletons. The CDR3 runs 14 residues. Deletions cut 0 bases from V and 7 bases from J, with 9 bases between. CDR1 SGHAT and CDR2 FQNNGV come from the germline V gene. Material: peripheral blood, obtained after neoadjuvant nivolumab, alone or with ipilimumab, at or shortly before surgery. This rearrangement joins TRBV11-2 to TRBJ2-2, with no clear D. This clonotype was sampled from an adult with non-small cell lung cancer. The CDR3 reads CASSLDKGNGELFF. CDR3 coding DNA: TGTGCCAGCAGCTTAGATAAGGGAAACGGGGAGCTGTTTTTT. The whole variable domain, filled in from reference TRBV11-2 and TRBJ2-2, reads EAGVAQSPRYKIIEKRQSVAFWCNPISGHATLYWYQQILGQGPKLLIQFQNNGVVDDSQLPKDRFSAERLKGVDSTLKIQPAKLEDSAVYLCASSLDKGNGELFFGEGSRLTVL.